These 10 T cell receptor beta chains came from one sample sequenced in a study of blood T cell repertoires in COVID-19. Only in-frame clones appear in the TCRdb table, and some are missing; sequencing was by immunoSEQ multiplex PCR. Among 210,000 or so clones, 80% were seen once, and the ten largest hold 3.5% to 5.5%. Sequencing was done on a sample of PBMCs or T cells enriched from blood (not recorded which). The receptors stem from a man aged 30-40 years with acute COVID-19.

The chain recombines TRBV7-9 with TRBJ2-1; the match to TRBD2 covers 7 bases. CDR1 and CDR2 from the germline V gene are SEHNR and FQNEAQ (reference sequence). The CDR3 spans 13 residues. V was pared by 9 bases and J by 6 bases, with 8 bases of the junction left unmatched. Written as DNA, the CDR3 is TGTGCCAGAGGGGAGGGCCTGGGCAATGAGCAGTTCTTC. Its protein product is CARGEGLGNEQFF.

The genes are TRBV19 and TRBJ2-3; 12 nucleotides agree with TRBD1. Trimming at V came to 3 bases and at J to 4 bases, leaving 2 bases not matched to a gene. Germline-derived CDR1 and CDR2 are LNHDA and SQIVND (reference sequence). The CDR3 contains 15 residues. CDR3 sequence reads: CASSIGTGGADTQYF. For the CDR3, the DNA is TGTGCCAGTAGTATCGGGACAGGGGGCGCAGATACGCAGTATTTT.

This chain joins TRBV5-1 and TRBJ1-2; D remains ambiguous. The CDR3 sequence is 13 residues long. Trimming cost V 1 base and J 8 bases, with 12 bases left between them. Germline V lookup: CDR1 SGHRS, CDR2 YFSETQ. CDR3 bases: TGCGCCAGCAGCTTGACCTCGGGAAGGGGCTACACCTTC. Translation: CASSLTSGRGYTF.

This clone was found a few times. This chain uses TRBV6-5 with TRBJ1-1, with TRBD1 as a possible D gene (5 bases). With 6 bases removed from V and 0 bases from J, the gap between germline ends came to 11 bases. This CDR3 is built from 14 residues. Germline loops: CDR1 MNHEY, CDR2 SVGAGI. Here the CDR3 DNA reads TGTGCCAGCAGCGCGGGACGGATGAACACTGAAGCTTTCTTT. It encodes CASSAGRMNTEAFF.

The CDR3 coding sequence is TGTGCCTCCGACCGCGGGGGGGAGACCCAGTACTTC. Its translation is CASDRGGETQYF. The V call is TRBV30, the J call TRBJ2-5, with 8 bases fitting TRBD2. Germline V lookup: CDR1 GTSNPN, CDR2 SVGIG (reference sequence). The CDR3 runs to 12 residues. Germline trimming cut 7 bases from V and 5 bases from J; bases unmatched to any gene: 6.

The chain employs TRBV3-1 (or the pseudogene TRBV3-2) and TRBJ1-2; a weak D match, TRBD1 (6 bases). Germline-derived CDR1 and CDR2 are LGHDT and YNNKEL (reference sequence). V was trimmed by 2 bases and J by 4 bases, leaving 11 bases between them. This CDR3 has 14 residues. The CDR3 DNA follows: TGTGCCAGCAGCCAAATTGACAGGAGCTATGGCTACACCTTC. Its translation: CASSQIDRSYGYTF.

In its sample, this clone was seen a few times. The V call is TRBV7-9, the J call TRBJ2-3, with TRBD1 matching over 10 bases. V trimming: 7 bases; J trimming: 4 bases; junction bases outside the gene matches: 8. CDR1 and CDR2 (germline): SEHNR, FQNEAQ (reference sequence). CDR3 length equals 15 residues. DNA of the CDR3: TGTGCCAGCACCTTGACAGGGGGCTCTGCAGATACGCAGTATTTT. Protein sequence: CASTLTGGSADTQYF.

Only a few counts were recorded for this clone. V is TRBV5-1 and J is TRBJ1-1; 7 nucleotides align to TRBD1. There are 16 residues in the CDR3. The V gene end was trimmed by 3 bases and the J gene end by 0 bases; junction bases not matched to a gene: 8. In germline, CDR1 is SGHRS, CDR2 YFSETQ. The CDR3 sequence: CASSSLQGTMNTEAFF. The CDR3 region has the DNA TGCGCCAGCAGCTCCCTACAGGGGACAATGAACACTGAAGCTTTCTTT.

The CDR3 reads CASRAQAGPEQFF. CDR3 nucleotide sequence: TGTGCCAGCAGAGCACAGGCCGGGCCGGAGCAGTTCTTC. The chain links TRBV7-2 to TRBJ2-1; TRBD1 is a possible D gene (5 bases). The CDR3 has 13 amino acids. CDR1 is SGHTA and CDR2 is FQGNSA in the germline V gene. The ends were cut back, 6 bases at V and 10 bases at J, with 16 bases in the middle. The variable domain in full, with the rest retrieved from reference TRBV7-2 and TRBJ2-1, is GAGVSQSPSNKVTEKGKDVELRCDPISGHTALYWYRQSLGQGLEFLIYFQGNSAPDKSGLPSDRFSAERTGGSVSTLTIQRTQQEDSAVYLCASRAQAGPEQFFGPGTRLTVL.

CDR3 nucleotide sequence: TGTGCCAGCAGCTTACTAGCGGGGATGAACACCGGGGAGCTGTTTTTT. As protein: CASSLLAGMNTGELFF. The chain combines TRBV7-7 with TRBJ2-2; 9 nucleotides match TRBD2. The CDR3 runs to 16 residues. V lost 2 bases and J lost 1; bases outside the gene matches: 2. CDR1 is SSHAT, CDR2 FNYEAQ, per germline (reference sequence).